This T cell receptor (beta chain) derives from a study of Ad26.COV2.S vaccination and SARS-CoV-2 variants. Study-wide background: The COV1001 Ad26.COV2.S trial arm included the donor. Dosing was one shot or two shots 56 days apart.

With regard to this clone: The antigen remains undetermined.

Treatment given: around 19 received Ad26.COV2.S at low or high dose, single or two shots; 5 received placebo; per-sample allocation not given. The samples date from day 63 after the first vaccine or placebo injection. An adult aged 18-55 years in Boston served as the donor. The CDR3 is 15 residues long. Germline V gives CDR1 MNHEY, CDR2 SVGAGI. The V end was cut by 5 bases, the J end by 3 bases, with 14 bases between. The assay was immunoSEQ multiplex PCR, and TCRdb's table has in-frame clones only and misses some. The sample lists fewer than 400,000 clones, about nine tenths occurring once. Whole-study findings and limits: In TCR breadth and depth analyses, total T cell responses may have been underestimated.

The source of this sequence is a person between 18 and 65 years old who received the Ad26.COV2.S COVID-19 vaccine or a placebo. The chain links TRBV6-5 to TRBJ1-3, with D possibly being TRBD1 (6 bases). Sequenced here: peripheral blood, sampled in a trial of Ad26.COV2.S vaccine versus placebo. CDR3 coding DNA: TGTGCCAGCAGTCGCGGACAGACGAGTGGAAACACCATATATTTT. Amino acid sequence: CASSRGQTSGNTIYF.